These 2 T cell receptor beta chains originate from one sample sequenced in a study of blood T cells in healthy people across ages. Then a second PCR, running about 6 to 11 cycles, was carried out with a sample-barcoded 5' primer and a J-beta primer mix. TCRdb recomputed calls from the 5' RACE reads with MiXCR, one row per CDR3 protein. The data show approximately 1.5 million distinct CDR3 sequences, with around 40% seen just once and around 4% held by the top ten. Input material: blood. The receptor source for this set is a woman under 30 in good health.

The chain carries TRBV6-6 and TRBJ2-7; possibly TRBD1 or TRBD2 for D (5 bases each). The ends were cut back, 11 bases at V and 3 bases at J, with 14 bases in the middle. This CDR3 spans 12 amino acids. The germline gives CDR1 MNHNY, CDR2 SVGAGI (reference sequence). The CDR3 coding sequence is TGTGCCTCCCAAGAGGGGTTCTACGAGCAGTACTTC. This encodes CASQEGFYEQYF.

The chain is built from TRBV20-1 and TRBJ2-2, with no clear D. This CDR3 spans 14 amino acids. V gave up 3 bases and J gave up 0 bases, with 8 bases separating them. Germline CDR1 is DFQATT and CDR2 is SNEGSKA (reference sequence). The CDR3 DNA follows: TGCAGTGCTAGTGGTCACACGAACACCGGGGAGCTGTTTTTT. Encoded protein: CSASGHTNTGELFF.